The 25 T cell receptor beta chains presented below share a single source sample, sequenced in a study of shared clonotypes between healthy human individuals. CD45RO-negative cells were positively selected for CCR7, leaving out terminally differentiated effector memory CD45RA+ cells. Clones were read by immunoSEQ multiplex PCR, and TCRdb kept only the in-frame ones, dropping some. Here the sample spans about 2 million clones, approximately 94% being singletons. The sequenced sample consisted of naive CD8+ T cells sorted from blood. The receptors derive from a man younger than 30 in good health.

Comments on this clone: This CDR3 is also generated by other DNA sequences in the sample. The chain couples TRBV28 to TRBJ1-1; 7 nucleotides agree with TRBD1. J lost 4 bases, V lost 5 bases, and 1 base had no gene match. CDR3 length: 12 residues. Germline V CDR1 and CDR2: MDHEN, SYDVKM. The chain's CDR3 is CASSAGGTEAFF. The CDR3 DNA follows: TGTGCCAGCAGTGCAGGGGGCACTGAAGCTTTCTTT.

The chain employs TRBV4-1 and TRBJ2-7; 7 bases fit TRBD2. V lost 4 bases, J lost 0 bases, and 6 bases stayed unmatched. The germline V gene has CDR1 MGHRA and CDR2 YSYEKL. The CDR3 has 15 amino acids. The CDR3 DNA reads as TGCGCCAGCAGCCCCAAAACTAGCGCCTCCTACGAGCAGTACTTC. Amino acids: CASSPKTSASYEQYF.

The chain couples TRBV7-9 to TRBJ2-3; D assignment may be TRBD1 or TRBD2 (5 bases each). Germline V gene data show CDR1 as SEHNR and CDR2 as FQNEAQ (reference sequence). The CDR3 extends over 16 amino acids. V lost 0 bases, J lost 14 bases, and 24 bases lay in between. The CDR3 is CASSLAIGGRDPPAYF. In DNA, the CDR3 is TGTGCCAGCAGCTTAGCGATAGGCGGCAGGGACCCACCTGCGTATTTT.

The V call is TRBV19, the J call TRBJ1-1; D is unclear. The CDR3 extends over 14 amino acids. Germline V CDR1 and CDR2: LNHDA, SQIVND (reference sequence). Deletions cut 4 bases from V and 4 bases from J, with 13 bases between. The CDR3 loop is CASSNKVMTTEAFF. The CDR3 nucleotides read TGTGCCAGTAGTAACAAGGTCATGACCACTGAAGCTTTCTTT.

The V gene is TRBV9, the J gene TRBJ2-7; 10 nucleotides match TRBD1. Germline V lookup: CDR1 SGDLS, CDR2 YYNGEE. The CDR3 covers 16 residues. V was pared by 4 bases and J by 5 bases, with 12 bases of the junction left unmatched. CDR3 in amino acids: CASSPYPGQGSHEQYF. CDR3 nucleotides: TGTGCCAGCAGCCCTTACCCGGGACAGGGGAGCCACGAGCAGTACTTC.

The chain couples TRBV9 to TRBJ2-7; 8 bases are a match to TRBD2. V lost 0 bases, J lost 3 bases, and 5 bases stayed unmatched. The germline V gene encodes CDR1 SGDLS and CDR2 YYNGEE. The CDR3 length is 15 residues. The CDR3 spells CASSVESSGYYEQYF. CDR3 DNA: TGTGCCAGCAGCGTAGAGTCTAGCGGGTACTACGAGCAGTACTTC.

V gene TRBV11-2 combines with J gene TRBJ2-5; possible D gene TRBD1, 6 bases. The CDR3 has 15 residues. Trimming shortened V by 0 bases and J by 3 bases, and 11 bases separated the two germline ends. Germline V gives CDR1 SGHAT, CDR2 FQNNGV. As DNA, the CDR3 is TGTGCCAGCAGCTTAGAGGACAGCTTAGAAGAGACCCAGTACTTC. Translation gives CASSLEDSLEETQYF.

As DNA, the CDR3 is TGTGCCAGCAAGGCAGGGGGCTACCACGAGCAGTACTTC. Its translation: CASKAGGYHEQYF. This chain links TRBV6-5 with TRBJ2-7, with 8 bases lining up with TRBD1. Germline loops: CDR1 MNHEY, CDR2 SVGAGI. Unmatched junction bases numbered 7, after V lost 7 bases and J lost 5 bases. This CDR3 is built from 13 residues.

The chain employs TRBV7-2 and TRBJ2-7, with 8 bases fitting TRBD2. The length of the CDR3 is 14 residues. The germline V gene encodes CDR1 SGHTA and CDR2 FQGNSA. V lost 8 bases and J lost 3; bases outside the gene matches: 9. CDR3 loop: CASGASGGFYEQYF. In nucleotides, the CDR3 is TGTGCCAGCGGAGCAAGCGGGGGATTCTACGAGCAGTACTTC.

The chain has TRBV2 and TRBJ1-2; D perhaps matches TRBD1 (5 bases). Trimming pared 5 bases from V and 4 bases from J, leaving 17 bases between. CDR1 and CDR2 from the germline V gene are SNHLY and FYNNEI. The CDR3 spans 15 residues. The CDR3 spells CASSNLRGVGYGYTF. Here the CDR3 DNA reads TGTGCCAGCAGTAATCTCCGGGGGGTGGGCTATGGCTACACCTTC.

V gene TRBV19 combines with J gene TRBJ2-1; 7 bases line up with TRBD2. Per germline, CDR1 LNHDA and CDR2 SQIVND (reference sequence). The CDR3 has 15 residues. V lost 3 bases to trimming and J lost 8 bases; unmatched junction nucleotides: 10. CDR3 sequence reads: CASSIFLQRGYEQFF. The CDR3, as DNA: TGTGCCAGTAGTATTTTTCTCCAGCGGGGCTATGAGCAGTTCTTC.

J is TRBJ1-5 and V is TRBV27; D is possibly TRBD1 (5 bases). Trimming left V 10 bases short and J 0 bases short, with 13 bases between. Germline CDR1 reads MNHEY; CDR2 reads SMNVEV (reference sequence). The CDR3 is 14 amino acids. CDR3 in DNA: TGTGCCACGGGGCGAATAGATAGCAATCAGCCCCAGCATTTT. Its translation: CATGRIDSNQPQHF.

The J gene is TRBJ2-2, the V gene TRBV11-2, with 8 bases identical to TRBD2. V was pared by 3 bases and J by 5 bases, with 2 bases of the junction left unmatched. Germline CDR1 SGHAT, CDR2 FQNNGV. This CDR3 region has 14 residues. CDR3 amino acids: CASSFSGGTGELFF. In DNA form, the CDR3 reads TGTGCCAGCAGCTTTTCGGGGGGGACCGGGGAGCTGTTTTTT. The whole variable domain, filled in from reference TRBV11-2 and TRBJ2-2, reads EAGVAQSPRYKIIEKRQSVAFWCNPISGHATLYWYQQILGQGPKLLIQFQNNGVVDDSQLPKDRFSAERLKGVDSTLKIQPAKLEDSAVYLCASSFSGGTGELFFGEGSRLTVL.

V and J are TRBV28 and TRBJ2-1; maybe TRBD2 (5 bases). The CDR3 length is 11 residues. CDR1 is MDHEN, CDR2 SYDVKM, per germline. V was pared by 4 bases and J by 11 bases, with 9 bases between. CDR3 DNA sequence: TGTGCCAGCAGTTCGGACGGGAAGCAGTTCTTC. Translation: CASSSDGKQFF.

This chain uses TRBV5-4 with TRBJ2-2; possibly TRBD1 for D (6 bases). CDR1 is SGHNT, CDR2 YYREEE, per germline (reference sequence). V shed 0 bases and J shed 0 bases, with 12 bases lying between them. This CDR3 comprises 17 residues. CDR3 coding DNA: TGTGCCAGCAGCTTGGCCTCAGGGGCCTCGAACACCGGGGAGCTGTTTTTT. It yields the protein CASSLASGASNTGELFF.

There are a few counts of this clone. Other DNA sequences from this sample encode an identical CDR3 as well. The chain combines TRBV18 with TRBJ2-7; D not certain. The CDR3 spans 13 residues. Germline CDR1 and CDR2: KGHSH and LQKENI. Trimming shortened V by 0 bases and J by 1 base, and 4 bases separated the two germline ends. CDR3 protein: CASSPPDSYEQYF. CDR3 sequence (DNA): TGTGCCAGCTCACCACCAGATTCCTACGAGCAGTACTTC.

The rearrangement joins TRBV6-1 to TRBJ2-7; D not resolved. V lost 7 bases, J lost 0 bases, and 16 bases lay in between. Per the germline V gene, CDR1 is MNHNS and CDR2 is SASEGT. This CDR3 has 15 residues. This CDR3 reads CASNPLFPDSYEQYF. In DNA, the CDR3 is TGTGCCAGCAATCCCCTCTTCCCCGACTCCTACGAGCAGTACTTC.

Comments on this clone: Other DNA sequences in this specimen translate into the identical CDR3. Here the CDR3 DNA reads TGTGCCAGCAGCCCCGGGACAGAATCCTACGAGCAGTACTTC. It yields the protein CASSPGTESYEQYF. The gene calls are TRBV6-5 and TRBJ2-7; 7 bases are a match to TRBD1. Trimming cost V 6 bases and J 1 base; bases outside gene matches: 6. The CDR3 consists of 14 residues. From germline, CDR1 is MNHEY and CDR2 SVGAGI.

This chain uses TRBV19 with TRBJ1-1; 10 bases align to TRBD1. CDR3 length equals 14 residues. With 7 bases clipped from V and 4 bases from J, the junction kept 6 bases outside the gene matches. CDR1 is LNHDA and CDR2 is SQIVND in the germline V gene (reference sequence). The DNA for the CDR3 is TGTGCCAGTATCGACAGGGGGCTGGGCACTGAAGCTTTCTTT. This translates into CASIDRGLGTEAFF. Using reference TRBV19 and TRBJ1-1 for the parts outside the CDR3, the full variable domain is DGGITQSPKYLFRKEGQNVTLSCEQNLNHDAMYWYRQDPGQGLRLIYYSQIVNDFQKGDIAEGYSVSREKKESFPLTVTSAQKNPTAFYLCASIDRGLGTEAFFGQGTRLTVV.

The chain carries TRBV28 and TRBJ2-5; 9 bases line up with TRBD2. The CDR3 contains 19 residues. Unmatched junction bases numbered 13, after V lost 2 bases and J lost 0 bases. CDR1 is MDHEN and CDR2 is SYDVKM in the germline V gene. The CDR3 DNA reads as TGTGCCAGCAGTTTAGGTGTTGGGCTAGCGGGGCCGTACCAAGAGACCCAGTACTTC. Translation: CASSLGVGLAGPYQETQYF.

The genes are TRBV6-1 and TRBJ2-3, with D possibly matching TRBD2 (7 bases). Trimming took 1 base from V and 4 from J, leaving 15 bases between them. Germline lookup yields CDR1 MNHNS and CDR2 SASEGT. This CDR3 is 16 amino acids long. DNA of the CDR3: TGTGCCAGCAGTGAAGAAGTGGGGGGGCCATCAGATACGCAGTATTTT. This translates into CASSEEVGGPSDTQYF.

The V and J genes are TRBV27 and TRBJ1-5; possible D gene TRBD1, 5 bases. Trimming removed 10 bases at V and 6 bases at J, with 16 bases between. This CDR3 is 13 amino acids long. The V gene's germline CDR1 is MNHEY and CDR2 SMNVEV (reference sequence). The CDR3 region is CATRGGFGQPQHF. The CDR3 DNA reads TGTGCCACCCGCGGGGGGTTTGGTCAGCCCCAGCATTTT.

CDR3 nucleotides: TGCGCCAGCAGTCAATCGCGGCCAGGGAGGTCTGGAAACACCATATATTTT. Protein sequence: CASSQSRPGRSGNTIYF. The chain joins TRBV23-1 to TRBJ1-3; TRBD1 might be the D (5 bases). TRBV23-1 is placed among ORFs of uncertain function. CDR3 size: 17 residues. Trimming stripped 0 bases from V and 1 base from J, with 13 bases between.

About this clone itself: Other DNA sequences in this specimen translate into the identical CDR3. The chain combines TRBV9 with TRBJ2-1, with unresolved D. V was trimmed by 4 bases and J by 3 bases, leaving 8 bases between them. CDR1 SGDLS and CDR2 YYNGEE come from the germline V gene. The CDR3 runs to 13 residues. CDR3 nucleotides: TGTGCCAGCAGCCCTCCCCTCTACAATGAGCAGTTCTTC. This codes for CASSPPLYNEQFF.

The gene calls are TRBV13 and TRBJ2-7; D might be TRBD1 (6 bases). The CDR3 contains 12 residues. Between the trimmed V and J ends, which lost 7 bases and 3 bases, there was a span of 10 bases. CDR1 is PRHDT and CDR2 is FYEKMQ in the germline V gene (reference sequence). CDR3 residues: CASTRGSYEQYF. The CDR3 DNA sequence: TGTGCCAGCACGAGGGGGAGCTACGAGCAGTACTTC.